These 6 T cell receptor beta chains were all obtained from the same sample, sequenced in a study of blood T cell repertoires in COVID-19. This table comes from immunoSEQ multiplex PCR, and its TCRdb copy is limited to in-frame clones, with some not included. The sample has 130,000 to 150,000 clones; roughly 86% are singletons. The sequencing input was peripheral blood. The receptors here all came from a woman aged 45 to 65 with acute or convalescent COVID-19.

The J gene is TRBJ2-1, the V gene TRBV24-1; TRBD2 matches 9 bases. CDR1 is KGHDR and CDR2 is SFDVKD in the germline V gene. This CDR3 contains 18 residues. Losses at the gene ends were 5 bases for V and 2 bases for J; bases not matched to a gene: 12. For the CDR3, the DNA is TGTGCCACCAGTGGACCAGTCCTTAGCGGGGGAACCTACAATGAGCAGTTCTTC. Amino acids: CATSGPVLSGGTYNEQFF.

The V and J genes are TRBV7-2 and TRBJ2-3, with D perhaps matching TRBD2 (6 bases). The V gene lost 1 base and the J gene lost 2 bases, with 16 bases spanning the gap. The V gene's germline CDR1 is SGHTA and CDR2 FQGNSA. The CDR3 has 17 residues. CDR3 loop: CASSLDPGVGLTDTQYF. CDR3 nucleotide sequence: TGTGCCAGCAGCTTAGATCCGGGGGTAGGACTCACAGATACGCAGTATTTT. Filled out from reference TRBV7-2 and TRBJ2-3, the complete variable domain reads GAGVSQSPSNKVTEKGKDVELRCDPISGHTALYWYRQSLGQGLEFLIYFQGNSAPDKSGLPSDRFSAERTGGSVSTLTIQRTQQEDSAVYLCASSLDPGVGLTDTQYFGPGTRLTVL.

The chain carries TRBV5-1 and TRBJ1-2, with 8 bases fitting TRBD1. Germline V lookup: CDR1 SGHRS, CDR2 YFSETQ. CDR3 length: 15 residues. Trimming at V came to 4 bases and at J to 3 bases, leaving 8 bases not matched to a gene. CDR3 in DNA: TGCGCCAGCAGCCCAGGACAGGGTTCAGACTATGGCTACACCTTC. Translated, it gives CASSPGQGSDYGYTF.

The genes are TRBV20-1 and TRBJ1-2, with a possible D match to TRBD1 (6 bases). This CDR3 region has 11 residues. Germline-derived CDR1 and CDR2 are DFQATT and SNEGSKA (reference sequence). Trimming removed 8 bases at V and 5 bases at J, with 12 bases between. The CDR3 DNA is TGCAGTACAGGACAGCCTTATGGCTACACCTTC. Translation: CSTGQPYGYTF.

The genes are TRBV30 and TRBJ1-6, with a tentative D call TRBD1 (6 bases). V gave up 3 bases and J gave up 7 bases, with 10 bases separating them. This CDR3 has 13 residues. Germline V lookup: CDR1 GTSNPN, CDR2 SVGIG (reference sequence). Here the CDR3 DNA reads TGTGCCTGGAGGGGGGGGCTGAATTCACCCCTCCACTTT. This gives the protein CAWRGGLNSPLHF. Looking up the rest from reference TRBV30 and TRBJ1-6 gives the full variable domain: SQTIHQWPATLVQPVGSPLSLECTVEGTSNPNLYWYRQAAGRGLQLLFYSVGIGQISSEVPQNLSASRPQDRQFILSSKKLLLSDSGFYLCAWRGGLNSPLHFGNGTRLTVT.

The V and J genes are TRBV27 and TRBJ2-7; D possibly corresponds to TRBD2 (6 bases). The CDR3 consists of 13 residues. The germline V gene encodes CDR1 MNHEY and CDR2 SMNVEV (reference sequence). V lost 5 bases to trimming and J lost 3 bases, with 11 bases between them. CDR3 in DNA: TGTGCCAGCAGTCTCGGCGGGAACTACGAGCAGTACTTC. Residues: CASSLGGNYEQYF.